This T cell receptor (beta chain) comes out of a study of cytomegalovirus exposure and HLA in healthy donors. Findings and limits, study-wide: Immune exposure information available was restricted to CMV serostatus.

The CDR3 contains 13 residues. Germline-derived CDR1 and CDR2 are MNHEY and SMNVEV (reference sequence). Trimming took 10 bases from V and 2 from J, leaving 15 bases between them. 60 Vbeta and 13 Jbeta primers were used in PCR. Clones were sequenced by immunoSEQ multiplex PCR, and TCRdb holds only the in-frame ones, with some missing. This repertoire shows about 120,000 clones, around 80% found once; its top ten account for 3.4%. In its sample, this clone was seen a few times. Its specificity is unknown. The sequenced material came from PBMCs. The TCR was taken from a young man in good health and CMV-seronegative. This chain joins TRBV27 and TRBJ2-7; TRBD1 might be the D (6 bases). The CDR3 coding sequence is TGTGCCACCGCCCCGGGACACCCCTACGAGCAGTACTTC. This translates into CATAPGHPYEQYF.